This entry is about one T cell receptor beta chain. These data belong to a study of blood T cell repertoires in COVID-19. Study background: The study drew acute and convalescent COVID-19 samples from the United States, Italy and Spain. T cells, B-cell-depleted T cells, or PBMCs supplied cDNA or gDNA.

The length of the CDR3 is 17 residues. J was trimmed by 1 base and V by 6 bases; bases with no gene match: 7. CDR1 and CDR2 from the germline V gene are MNHEY and SVGEGT. Authors' methods: For nucleated cells, counts were estimated from reference gene primer amplification. Profiled with immunoSEQ multiplex PCR; TCRdb holds only in-frame clones, not every one. Clonal size and the V and J genes are those of that table, whereas D and trimming came from the DNA. Here the sample spans more than 150,000 clones, about 80% being singletons. The clonotype comes from an older man who had recovered from COVID-19. The sample comprised peripheral blood. The chain combines TRBV6-2 or TRBV6-3 with TRBJ2-7, with 15 bases identical to TRBD2. Here the CDR3 DNA reads TGTGCCAGCAGCTCGGGACTAGCGGGAGGCCCATCCTACGAGCAGTACTTC. Protein: CASSSGLAGGPSYEQYF.